Each of the 25 T cell receptor beta chains below was sequenced from the same sample in a study of T cells expressing NK-cell markers. Each CDR3 protein gets one entry in TCRdb, which reprocessed the 5' RACE reads and gives no DNA. This table holds about 160,000 distinct CDR3 sequences. Sequences were obtained from blood T cells: a sorted CD56 or NKG2C T cell subset, CD4+ or CD8+ T cells, or bulk PBMC T cells (not recorded which). Every receptor here comes from a woman between 18 and 70 years old in good health.

This sequence joins TRBV20-1 and TRBJ2-1; the TCRdb call, TRBD2, lacks DNA for checking. Looked up from germline, CDR1 is DFQATT and CDR2 is SNEGSKA (reference sequence). This CDR3 has 12 amino acids. CDR3 in amino acids: CSAQTSLNEQFF.

V and J are TRBV4-1 and TRBJ2-5. This CDR3 has 15 amino acids. CDR1 and CDR2 from the germline V gene are MGHRA and YSYEKL. The CDR3: CASSQDYELKETQYF.

The chain has TRBV12-3 or TRBV12-4 and TRBJ2-5; the D call from TCRdb, TRBD1, cannot be confirmed without DNA. The CDR3 runs to 12 residues. The CDR3 loop is CASSGTGKTQYF.

This chain joins TRBV5-5 and TRBJ2-2; TCRdb's assignment of TRBD2 cannot be checked, as there is no DNA. The CDR3 sequence is 17 residues long. In germline, CDR1 is SGHKS, CDR2 YYEKEE (reference sequence). The CDR3 sequence is CASSLDYRALNTGELFF.

The CDR3 sequence is CASVGTGNTEAFF. The chain links TRBV2 to TRBJ1-1; the TRBD1 assignment by TCRdb is unverifiable without DNA. The germline gives CDR1 SNHLY, CDR2 FYNNEI. The CDR3 is 13 amino acids. The whole variable domain, remainder taken from reference TRBV2 and TRBJ1-1, is EPEVTQTPSHQVTQMGQEVILRCVPISNHLYFYWYRQILGQKVEFLVSFYNNEISEKSEIFDDQFSVERPDGSNFTLKIRSTKLEDSAMYFCASVGTGNTEAFFGQGTRLTVV.

V usage is TRBV5-1 and J usage is TRBJ2-7; TCRdb names TRBD2, which stays unverified in the absence of DNA. CDR1 is SGHRS, CDR2 YFSETQ, per germline. This CDR3 has 15 amino acids. The CDR3 region is CASSPWDLGGYEQYF.

The chain is built from TRBV3-1 and TRBJ1-2; TCRdb calls TRBD1, which cannot be checked without DNA. This CDR3 region has 14 residues. Germline V CDR1 and CDR2: LGHDT, YNNKEL (reference sequence). This CDR3 is CASSQGGQRGGYTF.

The chain employs TRBV12-3 or TRBV12-4 and TRBJ2-5; TCRdb picks TRBD1, but there is no DNA to check that call. This CDR3 contains 14 residues. The CDR3 sequence: CASTSGTGGETQYF.

The rearrangement uses TRBV7-9 and TRBJ1-4. The CDR3 runs to 14 residues. Germline V lookup: CDR1 SEHNR, CDR2 FQNEAQ (reference sequence). CDR3: CASSLAGRIGKLFF.

The chain recombines TRBV12-3 or TRBV12-4 with TRBJ1-1. This CDR3 region has 13 residues. The CDR3 reads CASNLQSNTEAFF.

The chain links TRBV7-8 to TRBJ2-1; TCRdb's D gene call, TRBD2, goes unchecked for lack of DNA. CDR1 SGHVS and CDR2 FQNEAQ come from the germline V gene. The CDR3 has 16 residues. The CDR3 loop is CASSLTGLAAYNEQFF.

The chain recombines TRBV7-6 with TRBJ2-3. CDR3 length equals 15 residues. The V gene's germline CDR1 is SGHVS and CDR2 FNYEAQ. The CDR3 loop is CASSLALTISDTQYF.

The chain employs TRBV5-1 and TRBJ1-5; absent DNA, TCRdb's TRBD1 call cannot be checked. This CDR3 is built from 16 residues. Germline CDR1 SGHRS, CDR2 YFSETQ. CDR3 protein: CASSFLPGQGNQPQHF.

This chain joins TRBV5-4 and TRBJ2-3; TCRdb's D gene call, TRBD2, goes unchecked for lack of DNA. This CDR3 contains 16 residues. Per the germline V gene, CDR1 is SGHNT and CDR2 is YYREEE (reference sequence). The CDR3 spells CASNEGKRGNTDTQYF.

The V and J genes are TRBV12-3 or TRBV12-4 and TRBJ2-5; TCRdb's D call of TRBD1 is untestable without DNA. This CDR3 region has 13 residues. The CDR3: CASSDGGYETQYF.

The chain joins TRBV6-5 to TRBJ2-1. The V gene's germline CDR1 is MNHEY and CDR2 SVGAGI. The CDR3 loop spans 13 amino acids. The CDR3 spells CASSTGSYNEQFF.

The genes are TRBV7-9 and TRBJ1-1; no DNA is available, so the TRBD1 call from TCRdb remains unchecked. Germline CDR1 reads SEHNR; CDR2 reads FQNEAQ (reference sequence). CDR3 length equals 14 residues. CDR3 sequence reads: CASTDLRGNTEAFF.

The J gene is TRBJ1-4, the V gene TRBV15. The CDR3 consists of 15 residues. Germline loops: CDR1 LNHNV, CDR2 YYDKDF (reference sequence). The CDR3 sequence is CATSRAEGYDEKLFF.

CDR3 region: CASGTASTDTQYF. The chain combines TRBV2 with TRBJ2-3; TCRdb calls TRBD1, which cannot be checked without DNA. Germline V lookup: CDR1 SNHLY, CDR2 FYNNEI. This CDR3 has 13 amino acids.

The chain recombines TRBV4-2 with TRBJ2-3; TCRdb outputs TRBD2, but without DNA this stays unchecked. Germline CDR1 LGHNA, CDR2 YNFKEQ. CDR3 size: 18 residues. The CDR3 reads CASSQEGASGGGSDTQYF.

This chain uses TRBV2 with TRBJ1-2. CDR1 and CDR2 from the germline V gene are SNHLY and FYNNEI. The CDR3 length is 14 residues. The chain's CDR3 is CASSELNSNYGYTF.

This rearrangement joins TRBV6-1 to TRBJ2-7; the TCRdb call, TRBD2, lacks DNA for checking. Germline V lookup: CDR1 MNHNS, CDR2 SASEGT. The CDR3 runs 15 residues. CDR3 protein: CASNELAGGGNEQYF.

The chain couples TRBV5-1 to TRBJ2-1; TCRdb's D call, TRBD2, is unchecked because there is no DNA. The CDR3 extends over 15 amino acids. The germline gives CDR1 SGHRS, CDR2 YFSETQ. The CDR3 sequence is CASSWGSGGGGEQFF. The full variable domain, in which reference TRBV5-1 and TRBJ2-1 provide the parts outside the CDR3, is KAGVTQTPRYLIKTRGQQVTLSCSPISGHRSVSWYQQTPGQGLQFLFEYFSETQRNKGNFPGRFSGRQFSNSRSEMNVSTLELGDSALYLCASSWGSGGGGEQFFGPGTRLTVL.

This chain uses TRBV5-4 with TRBJ1-2; TCRdb outputs TRBD1, but without DNA this stays unchecked. Germline V gene lookup returns CDR1 SGHNT and CDR2 YYREEE (reference sequence). CDR3 length equals 12 residues. The CDR3 loop reads CASSGRDRHYTF.

This chain links TRBV6-1 with TRBJ1-5. Germline V gene lookup returns CDR1 MNHNS and CDR2 SASEGT. The CDR3 has 15 amino acids. CDR3 sequence: CASRPTDYSNQPQHF.